A single sample is the source of the 2 T cell receptor beta chains below, sequenced in a study of beta chain features in type 1 diabetes. Study-level findings and limits: All four CD4+ subsets from Type 1 diabetes patients carried moderately but significantly shorter TCRB CDR3s.

No antigen has been assigned to these receptors. As every portion of the isolated RNA was reverse transcribed, the sequencing read expressed TCRB transcripts. The assay was immunoSEQ multiplex PCR, and TCRdb's table has in-frame clones only and misses some. The sample shows a few hundred thousand clones, roughly 12% of them seen only once. The material sequenced was naive CD4+ T cells from blood. These receptors all come from a woman between 18 and 30 years old with type 1 diabetes.

The V call is TRBV4-3, the J call TRBJ1-2; no clear D gene. This CDR3 region has 15 residues. V was pared by 0 bases and J by 8 bases, with 16 bases between. The germline CDR1 and CDR2 sequences are LGHNA and YSLEER. CDR3 sequence (DNA): TGCGCCAGCAGCCAAGATCAGGCACGCAAGAGCGGCTACACCTTC. As protein: CASSQDQARKSGYTF.

This clone showed up just a few times. V is TRBV4-1 and J is TRBJ2-5; D is perhaps TRBD1 (5 bases). Trimming shortened V by 0 bases and J by 2 bases, and 10 bases separated the two germline ends. The CDR3 has 15 residues. Germline CDR1 and CDR2: MGHRA and YSYEKL. The CDR3 loop reads CASSQDGRGQETQYF. Here the CDR3 DNA reads TGCGCCAGCAGCCAAGATGGAAGGGGTCAAGAGACCCAGTACTTC.